The 20 T cell receptor beta chains below were found in one sample sequenced in a study of cytomegalovirus exposure and HLA in healthy donors. PCR employed 60 Vbeta and 13 Jbeta primers. TCRdb's copy holds only in-frame clones and misses some; the assay was immunoSEQ multiplex PCR. The sample has some 180,000 clones; around 80% are singletons. Material: PBMCs. These receptors were taken from a girl under 18 in good health and CMV-seropositive.

V usage is TRBV7-9 and J usage is TRBJ1-1, with a tentative D call TRBD1 (6 bases). Germline assignment: CDR1 SEHNR and CDR2 FQNEAQ (reference sequence). The V and J ends lost 2 bases and 1 base respectively, with 11 bases between them. CDR3 size: 15 residues. The CDR3 DNA reads as TGTGCCAGCAGCTTACGAGCAGGGGCGAACACTGAAGCTTTCTTT. Protein: CASSLRAGANTEAFF.

This rearrangement joins TRBV7-6 to TRBJ2-1, with a weak D call TRBD2 (6 bases). Germline lookup yields CDR1 SGHVS and CDR2 FNYEAQ. V was cut by 5 bases and J by 6 bases, with 17 bases left in between. This CDR3 comprises 15 residues. CDR3 in DNA: TGTGCCAGCAGCCAGTCGGGAGCGCTTGTCAATGAGCAGTTCTTC. Residues: CASSQSGALVNEQFF.

The rearrangement uses TRBV10-3 and TRBJ2-7; 9 bases are a match to TRBD2. V trimming: 8 bases; J trimming: 2 bases; junction bases outside the gene matches: 7. The germline gives CDR1 ENHRY, CDR2 SYGVKD. The CDR3 is 14 amino acids. CDR3 coding DNA: TGTGCCATCTCCGGGACTAGCACCCCCTACGAGCAGTACTTC. It is translated as CAISGTSTPYEQYF.

The chain has TRBV27 and TRBJ2-1, with 8 bases identical to TRBD2. This CDR3 contains 16 residues. Germline V lookup: CDR1 MNHEY, CDR2 SMNVEV (reference sequence). The V segment lost 0 bases and the J segment 4 bases; nucleotides outside the gene matches: 5. The CDR3 DNA reads TGTGCCAGCAGTTTATCGGCGGGAGGAGTGTACAATGAGCAGTTCTTC. The encoded protein is CASSLSAGGVYNEQFF.

This clone was picked up one time. J is TRBJ1-2 and V is TRBV29-1; perhaps TRBD1 as D (5 bases). This CDR3 has 14 amino acids. Germline V CDR1 and CDR2: SQVTM, ANQGSEA. V lost 4 bases and J lost 6, with 18 bases in between. The CDR3 nucleotides are TGCAGCGTTGGCTCCAGGGTTCCGGATGATGGCTACACCTTC. This codes for CSVGSRVPDDGYTF.

This CDR3 reads CASSVVLAGRSNEQFF. DNA for the CDR3: TGTGCCAGCAGCGTAGTTTTAGCGGGCCGATCTAATGAGCAGTTCTTC. The J gene is TRBJ2-1, the V gene TRBV9; TRBD2 aligns across 7 bases. This CDR3 has 16 residues. After removal of 0 bases from V and 7 bases from J, the junction contained 10 bases not matched to a gene. From germline, CDR1 is SGDLS and CDR2 YYNGEE.

This rearrangement joins TRBV6-1 to TRBJ1-2, with 8 bases that match TRBD1. CDR3 length: 14 amino acids. Germline-derived CDR1 and CDR2 are MNHNS and SASEGT. V lost 7 bases, J lost 7 bases, and 11 bases stayed unmatched. CDR3 coding DNA: TGTGCCAGCATATGGCCCCGGACAGGGAGTGGCTACACCTTC. Translating it yields CASIWPRTGSGYTF.

The chain employs TRBV7-9 and TRBJ1-3; TRBD1 is a possible D gene (5 bases). Germline assignment: CDR1 SEHNR and CDR2 FQNEAQ (reference sequence). The V gene lost 5 bases and the J gene lost 3 bases, with 14 bases spanning the gap. The CDR3 is 15 residues long. The CDR3 nucleotides are TGTGCCAGCAGCCCGCGGGGCTCGGTTGGAAACACCATATATTTT. Encoded protein: CASSPRGSVGNTIYF.

The V and J genes are TRBV4-3 and TRBJ2-5; 11 nucleotides align to TRBD2. The CDR3 consists of 20 residues. The V gene end was trimmed by 1 base and the J gene end by 2 bases; junction bases not matched to a gene: 15. The germline V gene has CDR1 LGHNA and CDR2 YSLEER. The CDR3: CASSQAILGLADRPQETQYF. The CDR3 bases are TGCGCCAGCAGCCAAGCAATACTGGGACTAGCGGACCGCCCTCAAGAGACCCAGTACTTC.

The chain uses TRBV19 and TRBJ1-4; 7 nucleotides line up with TRBD1. Trimming cost V 5 bases and J 7 bases; bases outside gene matches: 19. CDR1 LNHDA and CDR2 SQIVND come from the germline V gene (reference sequence). CDR3 length: 18 amino acids. The CDR3 loop is CASSSTWTGKPGIEKLFF. The CDR3 nucleotides read TGTGCCAGTAGTTCGACTTGGACAGGCAAACCTGGGATTGAAAAACTGTTTTTT.

V usage is TRBV27 and J usage is TRBJ2-7; a possible D gene is TRBD1 (6 bases). The ends were cut back, 0 bases at V and 1 base at J, with 16 bases in the middle. This CDR3 is 17 amino acids long. Germline CDR1 reads MNHEY; CDR2 reads SMNVEV (reference sequence). The CDR3 nucleotides read TGTGCCAGCAGTTTATCTGTCCGGCAGGGGAATTCCTACGAGCAGTACTTC. This translates into CASSLSVRQGNSYEQYF.

CDR3 sequence: CSVAGLPYHNEQFF. Written as DNA, the CDR3 is TGCAGCGTCGCTGGACTGCCTTACCACAATGAGCAGTTCTTC. V usage is TRBV29-1 and J usage is TRBJ2-1; D perhaps matches TRBD2 (5 bases). The ends were cut back, 6 bases at V and 5 bases at J, with 17 bases in the middle. Germline CDR1 is SQVTM and CDR2 is ANQGSEA. The CDR3 totals 14 residues.

The CDR3 spells CAISFQGASESYGYTF. The CDR3 DNA sequence: TGTGCCATCAGTTTTCAGGGGGCTTCCGAGTCCTATGGCTACACCTTC. The chain uses TRBV10-3 and TRBJ1-2; 8 bases fit TRBD1. CDR1 and CDR2 from the germline V gene are ENHRY and SYGVKD. CDR3 length: 16 amino acids. V lost 5 bases, J lost 4 bases, and 12 bases stayed unmatched.

The chain joins TRBV6-1 to TRBJ2-5; D remains unclear. Matching the DNA end better, TRBJ2-7 makes the J call doubtful. CDR1 and CDR2 from the germline V gene are MNHNS and SASEGT. The CDR3 totals 13 residues. The CDR3 DNA follows: TGTGCCAGCACCCTCACGAACCCCTACGAGCAGTACTTC. Encoded protein: CASTLTNPYEQYF.

The chain carries TRBV20-1 and TRBJ2-5; D not certain. The CDR3 sequence is 11 residues long. V was trimmed by 5 bases and J by 0 bases, leaving 4 bases between them. Germline V gives CDR1 DFQATT, CDR2 SNEGSKA (reference sequence). The DNA of the CDR3 is TGCAGTGCTCAGTACCAAGAGACCCAGTACTTC. It specifies CSAQYQETQYF.

V gene TRBV9 combines with J gene TRBJ2-1, with 9 bases that match TRBD2. Per the germline V gene, CDR1 is SGDLS and CDR2 is YYNGEE. The V and J ends lost 4 bases and 9 bases, in that order; junction bases with no gene match: 14. This CDR3 is built from 16 residues. This CDR3 is CASSPGWTSVGTEQFF. The CDR3 nucleotides are TGTGCCAGCAGCCCCGGTTGGACTAGCGTAGGCACTGAGCAGTTCTTC.

The chain joins TRBV27 to TRBJ2-7; D remains unclear. CDR3 length equals 14 residues. Germline V gene lookup returns CDR1 MNHEY and CDR2 SMNVEV (reference sequence). The V gene lost 7 bases and the J gene lost 0 bases, with 13 bases spanning the gap. Here the CDR3 DNA reads TGTGCCAGCATACATGAACAGTACTCCTACGAGCAGTACTTC. Protein sequence: CASIHEQYSYEQYF.

The V gene is TRBV27, the J gene TRBJ1-4, with 7 nucleotides matching TRBD1. CDR3 size: 14 residues. Unmatched junction bases numbered 4, after V lost 5 bases and J lost 4 bases. Germline CDR1 MNHEY, CDR2 SMNVEV (reference sequence). CDR3 sequence reads: CASSETGFNEKLFF. CDR3 DNA: TGTGCCAGCAGTGAGACAGGGTTTAATGAAAAACTGTTTTTT.

V is TRBV13 and J is TRBJ2-2; 8 bases fit TRBD2. J lost 4 bases, V lost 6 bases, and 10 bases had no gene match. The germline V gene encodes CDR1 PRHDT and CDR2 FYEKMQ (reference sequence). The CDR3 length is 16 residues. The CDR3 is CASRSTSGGRTGELFF. DNA of the CDR3: TGTGCCAGCAGAAGCACGTCGGGAGGGCGCACCGGGGAGCTGTTTTTT.

The chain uses TRBV5-1 and TRBJ2-6; 8 positions match TRBD2. Germline loops: CDR1 SGHRS, CDR2 YFSETQ. The CDR3 is made up of 18 amino acids. V trimming: 2 bases; J trimming: 3 bases; junction bases outside the gene matches: 10. CDR3 coding DNA: TGCGCCAGCAGCTTCGGCAGCGGGAGTCCGGGTGGGGCCAACGTCCTGACTTTC. It translates to CASSFGSGSPGGANVLTF. The full variable domain, completed using reference TRBV5-1 and TRBJ2-6, is KAGVTQTPRYLIKTRGQQVTLSCSPISGHRSVSWYQQTPGQGLQFLFEYFSETQRNKGNFPGRFSGRQFSNSRSEMNVSTLELGDSALYLCASSFGSGSPGGANVLTFGAGSRLTVL.